These T cell receptor beta chains were read from a single sample in a study of Ad26.COV2.S vaccination and SARS-CoV-2 variants. Assay used: immunoSEQ multiplex PCR; TCRdb lists only in-frame clones, some missing. This sample has roughly 500,000 clones, with approximately 92% found just once. Material: peripheral blood, obtained in a trial of Ad26.COV2.S vaccine versus placebo. The receptors stem from a person aged 18 to 65 who received the Ad26.COV2.S COVID-19 vaccine or a placebo. The CDR3 runs from the conserved cysteine through the conserved F or W. D genes are given only for firm matches. A row's size may be missing; if present it is once, few, many or a size class.

once,TRBD2,TRBV20-1,13,TRBJ2-5,TGCAGTGCTAGTGTACTAGCGGGAATGACCCAGTACTTC,CSASVLAGMTQYF
-,-,TRBV3-1/TRBV3-2,16,TRBJ1-3,TGTGCCAGCAGCCCCCAATCTAGGGAGTATGGAAACACCATATATTTT,CASSPQSREYGNTIYF
once,-,TRBV7-2,14,TRBJ2-3,TGTGCCAGCAGCACCCGGACTAGCACAGATACGCAGTATTTT,CASSTRTSTDTQYF
-,-,TRBV5-4,17,TRBJ2-5,TGTGCCAGCAGCTTGGGAGCGACACCCCAACCGCAAGAGACCCAGTACTTC,CASSLGATPQPQETQYF
-,TRBD2,TRBV15,20,TRBJ2-3,TGTGCCACCAGCAGAGCTCCGGGACTAGCGGGAGCGGGGTACACAGATACGCAGTATTTT,CATSRAPGLAGAGYTDTQYF
-,-,TRBV6-5,14,TRBJ1-5,TGTGCCATCGCCGCGCCGGGGAGCAATCAGCCCCAGCATTTT,CAIAAPGSNQPQHF
few,-,TRBV6-6,15,TRBJ2-2,TGTGCCAGCAGTTCGACTCGAGACATTCCCGGGGAGCTGTTTTTT,CASSSTRDIPGELFF
-,-,TRBV7-2,14,TRBJ2-1,TGTGCCAGCAGCCCCGACAGCGGGTCATATGAGCAGTTCTTC,CASSPDSGSYEQFF
few,-,TRBV7-9,12,TRBJ1-2,TGTGCCAGCAGCTTTGACGAGGAGGGCTACACCTTC,CASSFDEEGYTF
-,-,TRBV28,15,TRBJ2-3,TGTGCCAGCAGGGCAGGGGGGGCTAGCACAGATACGCAGTATTTT,CASRAGGASTDTQYF
-,-,TRBV5-4,15,TRBJ2-5,TGTGCCAGCAGCTGGGGACGGACGGACCAAGAGACCCAGTACTTC,CASSWGRTDQETQYF
-,-,TRBV28,15,TRBJ1-2,TGTGCCAGCAGTTCGGGACAACTTGTTACTTATGGCTACACCTTC,CASSSGQLVTYGYTF
-,-,TRBV7-2,11,TRBJ1-1,TGTGCCAGCAGCTTATACACTGAAGCTTTCTTT,CASSLYTEAFF
-,TRBD1,TRBV7-9,12,TRBJ1-2,TGTGCCACCGACAGGGCTCTGGATGGCTACACCTTC,CATDRALDGYTF
-,TRBD2,TRBV7-2,17,TRBJ2-7,TGTGCCAGCAGCTTAGAGGGGACTAGCGGGGGCCTCTACGAGCAGTACTTC,CASSLEGTSGGLYEQYF
-,-,TRBV6-2/TRBV6-3,16,TRBJ2-5,TGTGCCAGCAGTTACGCTCTAGCGTTAATCCAAGAGACCCAGTACTTC,CASSYALALIQETQYF
-,TRBD1,TRBV6-5,13,TRBJ1-2,TGTGCCAGCAGTTGGGACAGGAACTATGGCTACACCTTC,CASSWDRNYGYTF
-,-,TRBV6-2/TRBV6-3,15,TRBJ2-1,TGTGCCAGCAGCCACTACTTGACAGGATACAATGAGCAGTTCTTC,CASSHYLTGYNEQFF
-,-,TRBV19,14,TRBJ2-1,TGTGCCAGTAGTCTAGACGGAAACTACAATGAGCAGTTCTTC,CASSLDGNYNEQFF
-,TRBD1,TRBV5-6,15,TRBJ1-4,TGTGCCAGCAGCCAAATGACAGGGGATAATGAAAAACTGTTTTTT,CASSQMTGDNEKLFF
-,TRBD1,TRBV29-1,12,TRBJ1-4,TGCAGCGGGAGGACAGGGAGGGAAAAACTGTTTTTT,CSGRTGREKLFF
-,TRBD1,TRBV6-2/TRBV6-3,14,TRBJ1-4,TGTGCCAGCGGCCTCCAGGGGGGAGGTGAAAAACTGTTTTTT,CASGLQGGGEKLFF
-,-,TRBV2,11,TRBJ2-5,TGTGCCAGCAGTAGAGAAGAGACCCAGTACTTC,CASSREETQYF
-,-,TRBV18,17,TRBJ1-5,TGTGCCAGCTCACCACCAGACTATACAGCTAGCAATCAGCCCCAGCATTTT,CASSPPDYTASNQPQHF
-,-,TRBV5-1,17,TRBJ2-3,TGCGCCAGCAGCCGGGAACCGGCGGGAACCAGCACAGATACGCAGTATTTT,CASSREPAGTSTDTQYF
-,TRBD2,TRBV5-1,14,TRBJ2-1,TGCGCCAGCCGTAGCGGGGGAGATTACAATGAGCAGTTCTTC,CASRSGGDYNEQFF
-,-,TRBV28,15,TRBJ2-6,TGTGCCAGCAGTTTGGGGGGCACCGGGGCCAACGTCCTGACTTTC,CASSLGGTGANVLTF
-,-,TRBV16,13,TRBJ1-1,TGTGCCAGCCGGAGGCAGGGATCCACTGAAGCTTTCTTT,CASRRQGSTEAFF
-,TRBD1,TRBV4-3,21,TRBJ1-6,TGCGCCAGCAGCCAAGATGTGTGGGGGGGACAGGGTGGCTCCTATAATTCACCCCTCCACTTT,CASSQDVWGGQGGSYNSPLHF
-,TRBD2,TRBV5-1,14,TRBJ2-2,TGCGCCAGCAGGGTTCCGGGGGGGACCGGGGAGCTGTTTTTT,CASRVPGGTGELFF
-,TRBD1,TRBV10-1,16,TRBJ1-5,TGCGCCGCCTGTCAATGGGTCGACAGGGAAAACCAGCCCCAGCATTTT,CAACQWVDRENQPQHF
-,-,TRBV12-3/TRBV12-4,13,TRBJ2-5,TGTGCCAGCAGTTTGTGGCAGGAAGAGACCCAGTACTTC,CASSLWQEETQYF
-,-,TRBV5-1,13,TRBJ2-7,TGCGCCAGCTCACCGGACACCCCATACGAGCAGTACTTC,CASSPDTPYEQYF
-,TRBD2,TRBV18,18,TRBJ2-1,TGTGCCAGCTCACCGCCCGGGTCCAGGACTAGCGGGAGCGATGAGCAGTTCTTC,CASSPPGSRTSGSDEQFF
-,-,TRBV12-3/TRBV12-4,11,TRBJ1-1,TGTGCCAGCAGTTTTTTCGCTGAAGCTTTCTTT,CASSFFAEAFF
once,-,TRBV19,16,TRBJ2-1,TGTGCCAGTAGTGCCTCCAGGGGTAGCTCCTACAATGAGCAGTTCTTC,CASSASRGSSYNEQFF
-,-,TRBV5-5,15,TRBJ2-1,TGTGCCAGCAGCTTACAGGGTGGGTCCTACAATGAGCAGTTCTTC,CASSLQGGSYNEQFF
-,-,TRBV28,13,TRBJ1-1,TGTGCCAGCCGAGGTCCCTGGAACACTGAAGCTTTCTTT,CASRGPWNTEAFF
-,-,TRBV29-1,14,TRBJ2-5,TGCAGCGTTGCGCTCGGCACCTTCCAAGAGACCCAGTACTTC,CSVALGTFQETQYF
-,TRBD2,TRBV24-1,16,TRBJ2-1,TGTGCCACCAGTGATCTAGCGGGAGGGTTCTACAATGAGCAGTTCTTC,CATSDLAGGFYNEQFF
-,TRBD1,TRBV3-1/TRBV3-2,14,TRBJ1-1,TGTGCCAGCAGCCGACAGGGGGCGAACACTGAAGCTTTCTTT,CASSRQGANTEAFF
-,TRBD1,TRBV7-8,14,TRBJ1-2,TGTGCCAGCAGCTTAGGGACAGGGATCTATGGCTACACCTTC,CASSLGTGIYGYTF